These T cell receptor beta chains were read from a single sample in a study of CD8 T cell repertoires and HIV-1 epitope variants. Here immunoSEQ multiplex PCR was the method, and the copy in TCRdb shows in-frame clones only, minus some. The data hold some 5,700 clones, with roughly 60% observed a single time. No antigens are known for them. The material sequenced was cultured CD8+ T cells derived from PBMCs. Receptors were obtained from a male donor with HIV. CDR3s leave out the opening cysteine and the closing phenylalanine or tryptophan. Only some rows state a clone size, as once, few, many or a class for expanded clones.

16,TRBV27,NA,TRBJ2-1,ASSLSGLAGAAYNEQF
11,TRBV6-5,few,TRBJ1-2,ASTSNAGYGYT
12,TRBV28,NA,TRBJ1-1,ASSALQENTEAF
14,TRBV6-6,few,TRBJ1-6,ASSPTRSSYNSPLH
12,TRBV28,NA,TRBJ1-5,ASSSTGGEQPQH
12,TRBV6-5,NA,TRBJ2-5,ASSYSLGQETQY
13,TRBV5-5,few,TRBJ2-3,ASSLTGRAVDTQY
13,TRBV28,NA,TRBJ1-6,ASKLMGQWDSPLH
11,TRBV9,few,TRBJ1-1,ASSVGNRYEAF
14,TRBV29-1,NA,TRBJ2-2,SVAGTGAQGAGELF
9,TRBV7-9,NA,TRBJ2-1,ASSFTGEQF
8,TRBV7-8,NA,TRBJ2-5,ASSLETQY
13,TRBV29-1,NA,TRBJ2-1,SVDPRDRANNEQF
11,TRBV5-1,NA,TRBJ1-2,ASSPGLGEGYT
9,TRBV10-2,few,TRBJ2-7,ASSESYEQY
13,TRBV5-4,NA,TRBJ2-5,ASRPEVLQEETQY
13,TRBV7-2,NA,TRBJ1-1,ASSLATGGWTEAF
12,TRBV15,NA,TRBJ1-1,ATNPSGTGAVAF
16,TRBV19,NA,TRBJ1-4,ASSRGRTGSSTNEKLF
13,TRBV28,NA,TRBJ2-1,ASSLTSGRYDEQF
11,TRBV7-6,NA,TRBJ2-3,ASSPTSTDTQY
13,TRBV6-5,NA,TRBJ2-3,ASSSQGMSTDTQY
15,TRBV5-6,NA,TRBJ2-1,ASSLGGGSGPYNEQF
14,TRBV5-4,few,TRBJ1-1,ASSLGIRGTYTEAF
12,TRBV4-1,few,TRBJ2-7,ASSLDRFSYEQY
9,TRBV29-1,once,TRBJ2-5,SAGEGETQY
13,TRBV4-3,once,TRBJ1-1,ASSQYTGGKTEAF
13,TRBV27,NA,TRBJ1-3,ASSLSGSSGNTIY
13,TRBV19,NA,TRBJ1-5,ASSIGDGSNQPQH
13,TRBV7-9,few,TRBJ2-7,ASSLVGGGAYEQY
14,TRBV28,NA,TRBJ1-5,ASSLPGQGARQPQH
13,TRBV27,medium-sized,TRBJ2-2,ARKLAGRNTGELF
10,TRBV7-9,few,TRBJ2-1,ASSRSGFEQF
10,TRBV25-1,once,TRBJ2-1,ASILGLDEQF
10,TRBV5-4,NA,TRBJ2-1,ASSLGRNEQF
13,TRBV28,NA,TRBJ1-5,ASSLRGKGNQPQH
13,TRBV28,few,TRBJ2-1,ASRSRLAALNEQF
15,TRBV28,NA,TRBJ1-5,ASSSSGASNGNQPQH
11,TRBV6-1,NA,TRBJ2-2,ASKPGTNGELF
9,TRBV6-6,NA,TRBJ1-4,ATGLGEKLF
10,TRBV5-4,NA,TRBJ2-7,ASSSESYEQY
13,TRBV5-6,NA,TRBJ2-3,ASSLSGGYTDTQY
12,TRBV27,NA,TRBJ2-7,ASSFKGVTYEQY
14,TRBV5-1,NA,TRBJ2-1,ASSLATGGNLNEQF
13,TRBV27,NA,TRBJ2-4,ASSSYTRDNLIQY
11,TRBV27,few,TRBJ1-1,ASSLSLVTEAF